These 15 T cell receptor beta chains were all obtained from the same sample, sequenced in a study of blood T cell repertoires in COVID-19. Profiled with immunoSEQ multiplex PCR; TCRdb holds only in-frame clones, not every one. The sample consists of about 110,000 clones, about three quarters of them appearing once. Material for sequencing was peripheral blood. The receptors shown here come from a man of 80 years or more with COVID-19, enrolled during active disease.

This clone was seen repeatedly, ten times or more. CDR3 amino acids: CASSEDTSGDNEQFF. CDR3 bases: TGTGCCAGCAGTGAAGACACTAGCGGAGACAATGAGCAGTTCTTC. The chain carries TRBV2 and TRBJ2-1, with 8 bases that match TRBD2. V gave up 1 base and J gave up 5 bases; unmatched junction bases: 4. From germline, CDR1 is SNHLY and CDR2 FYNNEI. The CDR3 loop spans 15 amino acids. Using reference TRBV2 and TRBJ2-1 for the parts outside the CDR3, the full variable domain is EPEVTQTPSHQVTQMGQEVILRCVPISNHLYFYWYRQILGQKVEFLVSFYNNEISEKSEIFDDQFSVERPDGSNFTLKIRSTKLEDSAMYFCASSEDTSGDNEQFFGPGTRLTVL.

V usage is TRBV18 and J usage is TRBJ2-3; 8 bases are shared with TRBD2. CDR3 length: 14 residues. In germline, CDR1 is KGHSH, CDR2 LQKENI. The ends lost 6 bases at V and 6 bases at J; junction bases unmatched: 8. The CDR3 nucleotides read TGTGCCAGCTCTCTTAGCGGGATGGCCGATACGCAGTATTTT. Translating gives CASSLSGMADTQYF.

There are a few counts of this clone. The chain's CDR3 is CASSLFAWQGPDTQYF. The CDR3 DNA follows: TGTGCCAGCAGTTTATTCGCTTGGCAGGGGCCAGATACGCAGTATTTT. The chain links TRBV28 to TRBJ2-3, with a weak D call TRBD1 (6 bases). The CDR3 runs 16 residues. Germline V gives CDR1 MDHEN, CDR2 SYDVKM. Trimming removed 1 base from V and 4 bases from J, with 15 bases in between. Variable domain in full (rest from reference TRBV28 and TRBJ2-3): DVKVTQSSRYLVKRTGEKVFLECVQDMDHENMFWYRQDPGLGLRLIYFSYDVKMKEKGDIPEGYSVSREKKERFSLILESASTNQTSMYLCASSLFAWQGPDTQYFGPGTRLTVL.

This clone was detected only a few times. The chain couples TRBV29-1 to TRBJ2-7; the match to TRBD1 covers 7 bases. CDR1 is SQVTM and CDR2 is ANQGSEA in the germline V gene. CDR3 length: 14 amino acids. The junction had 3 bases not matched to a gene; V was cut back by 1 base and J by 0 bases. Written as DNA, the CDR3 is TGCAGCGTTGAAGCCCGACAGGGCTCCTACGAGCAGTACTTC. Its translation is CSVEARQGSYEQYF.

This clone was seen more than once but under ten times. V and J are TRBV21-1 and TRBJ1-3; TRBD1, the D gene given by the table, was not confirmed from the DNA. TRBV21-1 is labeled a pseudogene. This CDR3 comprises 17 residues. Here the CDR3 DNA reads TGTGCCAGCAGCAAAGAGGACAGAGGACCTTCTGGAAACACCATATATTTT. This gives the protein CASSKEDRGPSGNTIYF.

The genes are TRBV19 and TRBJ2-4, with 10 bases lining up with TRBD1. Germline loops: CDR1 LNHDA, CDR2 SQIVND (reference sequence). The ends lost 5 bases at V and 9 bases at J; junction bases unmatched: 7. The CDR3 covers 14 residues. The CDR3 is CASSVDRGLGIQYF. The CDR3 nucleotides are TGTGCCAGTAGTGTCGACAGGGGGCTCGGCATTCAGTACTTC.

This chain joins TRBV15 and TRBJ2-2, with D perhaps TRBD2 (5 bases). There are 15 residues in the CDR3. Germline CDR1 is LNHNV and CDR2 is YYDKDF (reference sequence). The V end lost 7 bases, the J end lost 8 bases, and 20 bases lay between the germline ends. The CDR3 is CATNSRFSGGGELFF. The CDR3 region has the DNA TGTGCCACCAATAGCCGGTTCAGCGGAGGAGGGGAGCTGTTTTTT. The full variable domain, completed using reference TRBV15 and TRBJ2-2, is DAMVIQNPRYQVTQFGKPVTLSCSQTLNHNVMYWYQQKSSQAPKLLFHYYDKDFNNEADTPDNFQSRRPNTSFCFLDIRSPGLGDTAMYLCATNSRFSGGGELFFGEGSRLTVL.

The CDR3 nucleotides are TGCGCCAGCAGCCAAGATCTACAGGGGGTTCGCAATGAGCAGTTCTTC. As protein: CASSQDLQGVRNEQFF. The chain joins TRBV4-3 to TRBJ2-1; 8 nucleotides agree with TRBD1. The CDR3 extends over 16 amino acids. V gave up 0 bases and J gave up 6 bases; unmatched junction bases: 7. Germline-derived CDR1 and CDR2 are LGHNA and YSLEER.

Only one count was recorded for this clone. The chain couples TRBV29-1 to TRBJ2-7; TRBD1 matches 7 bases. Germline assignment: CDR1 SQVTM and CDR2 ANQGSEA. The CDR3 runs 11 residues. Trimming took 7 bases from V and 6 from J; bases not matched to a gene: 6. Here the CDR3 DNA reads TGCAGCGCGAACAGGGGTCGCGAGCAGTACTTC. This encodes CSANRGREQYF.

V is TRBV12-2 and J is TRBJ1-3. TRBV12-2 is a listed pseudogene. The CDR3 is 18 amino acids. The CDR3 region is CASRDRGTAPFSGNTIYF. CDR3 bases: TGTGCAAGTCGCGATCGGGGGACTGCTCCCTTTTCTGGAAACACCATATATTTT.

The V call is TRBV11-1, the J call TRBJ1-2; no definite D call. The length of the CDR3 is 15 residues. V was pared by 5 bases and J by 0 bases, with 13 bases between. The V gene's germline CDR1 is SGHAT and CDR2 FQDESV (reference sequence). The CDR3 DNA reads as TGTGCCAGCAGCGGATGGGAGCCCGCTAACTATGGCTACACCTTC. Its protein is CASSGWEPANYGYTF.

The chain has TRBV27 and TRBJ2-5; D is undetermined. V lost 2 bases and J 5 bases, leaving 9 bases between the germline ends. Germline V CDR1 and CDR2: MNHEY, SMNVEV (reference sequence). This CDR3 has 13 amino acids. The CDR3 region has the DNA TGTGCCAGCAGTTTAAACTACATGGAGACCCAGTACTTC. It is translated as CASSLNYMETQYF.

The chain couples TRBV5-1 to TRBJ1-2; TRBD1 aligns across 7 bases. CDR1 and CDR2 from the germline V gene are SGHRS and YFSETQ. This CDR3 comprises 13 residues. V lost 3 bases, J lost 4 bases, and 3 bases stayed unmatched. CDR3 nucleotide sequence: TGCGCCAGCAGCTCCCGGGACAGCTATGGCTACACCTTC. It specifies CASSSRDSYGYTF.

This clone came up a few times. V gene TRBV13 combines with J gene TRBJ2-7, with 9 positions matching TRBD2. Germline CDR1 is PRHDT and CDR2 is FYEKMQ (reference sequence). The CDR3 runs to 16 residues. Trimming removed 4 bases from V and 4 bases from J; junction bases left unmatched: 11. The CDR3 here is CASSSLDAGGPYEQYF. The CDR3, as DNA: TGTGCCAGCAGCTCCCTAGACGCGGGAGGGCCTTACGAGCAGTACTTC. Drawing the rest from reference TRBV13 and TRBJ2-7, the complete variable domain is AAGVIQSPRHLIKEKRETATLKCYPIPRHDTVYWYQQGPGQDPQFLISFYEKMQSDKGSIPDRFSAQQFSDYHSELNMSSLELGDSALYFCASSSLDAGGPYEQYFGPGTRLTVT.

This clone was found a few times. The rearrangement links TRBV10-2 to TRBJ2-1; the match to TRBD2 covers 8 bases. CDR1 is WSHSY, CDR2 SAAADI, per germline. V lost 4 bases to trimming and J lost 5 bases; unmatched junction nucleotides: 7. This CDR3 has 15 residues. The CDR3 DNA reads TGCGCCAGCAGTGTAGGTAGCGGGGTTAACAATGAGCAGTTCTTC. Residues: CASSVGSGVNNEQFF.